This is a list of T cell receptor beta chains from one sample in a study of CD8+CD57+ T cells in acquired aplastic anemia. TCRdb re-called the reads with MiXCR, one entry per CDR3 protein. Here the sample spans 40,000 to 50,000 distinct CDR3 sequences, about 73% being singletons. Sample: sorted CD4+, CD8+, or CD8+CD57+ T cells (not recorded which) from PBMCs. The receptors shown here come from a human donor in good health, serving as a control. CDR3s leave out the opening cysteine and the closing phenylalanine or tryptophan.

cdr3_aa | j_call | cdr3_length | v_call
ASSSAGPQHPLY | TRBJ2-4 | 12 | TRBV11-2
ASSSTSTDTQY | TRBJ2-3 | 11 | TRBV27
SAREGAPGYGYT | TRBJ1-2 | 12 | TRBV20-1
ASSSSGSGQF | TRBJ2-1 | 10 | TRBV27
ASSALTSGSGETQY | TRBJ2-5 | 14 | TRBV6-1
ASSLTGGAKGYT | TRBJ1-2 | 12 | TRBV7-8
ASSERVTGGSGNTIY | TRBJ1-3 | 15 | TRBV25-1
ASSERDPGLDEQS | TRBJ2-1 | 13 | TRBV2
ASSRLGISTDTQY | TRBJ2-3 | 13 | TRBV2
ASNSLTDTQY | TRBJ2-3 | 10 | TRBV5-4